Shown below are 2 T cell receptor beta chains from a single sample sequenced in a study of cytomegalovirus exposure and HLA in healthy donors. The study ran its PCR with 60 Vbeta and 13 Jbeta primers. TCRdb's copy holds only in-frame clones and misses some; the assay was immunoSEQ multiplex PCR. The sample lists approximately 150,000 clones; more than 65% were seen once. The sample taken for sequencing was PBMCs. Receptor source: a middle-aged man in good health and CMV-seropositive.

This clone was observed a few times. J is TRBJ1-2 and V is TRBV10-2, with 9 positions matching TRBD1. The J segment lost 8 bases and the V segment lost 2 bases, leaving 6 bases of the junction unmatched. Germline CDR1 and CDR2: WSHSY and SAAADI. The CDR3 totals 14 residues. The CDR3 sequence: CASSEDPGTGGYTF. The CDR3 DNA follows: TGCGCCAGCAGTGAGGATCCCGGGACAGGGGGCTACACCTTC.

This clone was recorded a few times. The rearrangement uses TRBV6-1 and TRBJ1-3; D not resolved. CDR1 MNHNS and CDR2 SASEGT come from the germline V gene. Trimming pared 3 bases from V and 0 bases from J, leaving 6 bases between. The CDR3 runs 14 residues. The CDR3 DNA reads TGTGCCAGCAGTGATTTCTTCTCTGGAAACACCATATATTTT. This translates into CASSDFFSGNTIYF.